The T cell receptor beta chain described here comes from a study of blood T cell repertoires in COVID-19. Study details: Spain, Italy and the United States supplied samples that represented acute and convalescent COVID-19.

In the original analysis: Amplified reference gene primers provided the basis for estimating nucleated cell counts. Measured with immunoSEQ multiplex PCR; TCRdb has only the in-frame clones, and not every one. Clone size and the V and J calls come from that table; the DNA yielded D and trimming. Among 200,000 to 250,000 clones, 80% to 90% were seen once, and the ten largest hold roughly 3.8%. Study members were between roughly 18 and 90 years old and lived in about two dozen US regions. Allocation to cohorts depended on clinical history reported by the participants. With 0 bases clipped from V and 1 base from J, the junction kept 6 bases outside the gene matches. Germline loops: CDR1 LGHNA, CDR2 YSLEER. CDR3 length equals 17 residues.

The J gene is TRBJ2-3, the V gene TRBV4-3; 8 bases map to TRBD2. This TCR derives from a woman in her forties with acute COVID-19. The specimen sequenced was PBMCs or T cells enriched from blood (not recorded which). CDR3 region: CASSQEWAGGRTDTQYF. The CDR3 region has the DNA TGCGCCAGCAGCCAAGAGTGGGCGGGAGGTCGCACAGATACGCAGTATTTT.